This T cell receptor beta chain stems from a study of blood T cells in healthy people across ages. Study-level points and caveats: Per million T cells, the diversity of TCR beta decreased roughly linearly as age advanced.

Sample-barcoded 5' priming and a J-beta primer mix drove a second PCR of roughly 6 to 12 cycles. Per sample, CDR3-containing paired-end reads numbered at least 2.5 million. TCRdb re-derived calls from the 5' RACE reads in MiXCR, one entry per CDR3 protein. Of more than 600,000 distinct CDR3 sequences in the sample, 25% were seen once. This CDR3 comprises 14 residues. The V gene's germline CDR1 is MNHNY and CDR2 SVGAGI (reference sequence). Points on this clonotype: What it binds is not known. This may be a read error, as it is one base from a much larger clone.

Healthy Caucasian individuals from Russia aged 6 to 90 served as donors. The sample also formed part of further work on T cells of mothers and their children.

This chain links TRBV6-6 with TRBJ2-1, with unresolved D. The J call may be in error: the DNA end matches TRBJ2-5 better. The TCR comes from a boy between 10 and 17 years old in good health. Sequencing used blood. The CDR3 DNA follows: TGTGCCAGCAGTCCCCCCGGGTCCCAAGAGGCCCAGTACTTC. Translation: CASSPPGSQEAQYF.